Listed below are T cell receptor beta chains from one sample, sequenced in a study of cytomegalovirus exposure and HLA in healthy donors. Clones were read by immunoSEQ multiplex PCR, and TCRdb kept only the in-frame ones, dropping some. The sample holds under 140,000 clones, more than 70% seen once. The sequencing sample was made of PBMCs. These receptors all come from a woman aged 18-29 years in good health and CMV-seronegative. Both conserved end residues are part of each CDR3. The D gene is left open where the match is weak. Clone size appears in some rows only: once, few, many, or a class for an expanded clone.

TRBD1	-	TRBV2	TRBJ2-1	CASSGQAGYNEQFF	TGTGCCAGCTCAGGACAGGCTGGCTACAATGAGCAGTTCTTC
-	-	TRBV4-2	TRBJ2-7	CASSPLRLVLRYEQYF	TGTGCCAGCAGCCCCCTCAGACTAGTCCTCCGCTACGAGCAGTACTTC
TRBD1	-	TRBV23-1	TRBJ2-7	CASNQIDRAPYEQYF	TGCGCCAGCAACCAAATCGACAGGGCCCCCTACGAGCAGTACTTC
-	-	TRBV9	TRBJ1-3	CASSVSSGGNTIYF	TGTGCCAGCAGCGTGAGCTCAGGGGGAAACACCATATATTTT
-	-	TRBV6-4	TRBJ1-6	CASSEGWGGSSPLHF	TGTGCCAGCAGTGAAGGCTGGGGCGGGAGTTCACCCCTCCACTTT
-	-	TRBV4-3	TRBJ1-3	CASSTDRSSGNTIYF	TGCGCCAGCAGCACGGACAGATCCTCTGGAAACACCATATATTTT
-	-	TRBV4-2	TRBJ2-6	CASSLGISTISGANVLTF	TGTGCCAGCAGCCTCGGAATCTCCACTATCTCTGGGGCCAACGTCCTGACTTTC
-	-	TRBV5-1	TRBJ2-7	CASSLLVSGSQGPYEQYF	TGCGCCAGCAGCTTGTTAGTCAGTGGGTCGCAGGGGCCCTACGAGCAGTACTTC
TRBD1	-	TRBV11-2	TRBJ2-6	CASRWDRHSGANVLTF	TGTGCCAGCAGGTGGGACAGACACTCTGGGGCCAACGTCCTGACTTTC
-	-	TRBV7-9	TRBJ1-4	CASSPARSNEKLFF	TGTGCCAGCAGCCCTGCCAGGTCTAATGAAAAACTGTTTTTT
TRBD1	-	TRBV5-1	TRBJ2-1	CASSPGQGPYNEQFF	TGCGCCAGCAGCCCCGGACAGGGGCCCTACAATGAGCAGTTCTTC
-	-	TRBV4-2	TRBJ1-3	CASSSQQGDGNTIYF	TGTGCCAGCAGCTCACAACAGGGAGATGGAAACACCATATATTTT
TRBD1	-	TRBV5-6	TRBJ1-1	CASSPDAGQGDTEAFF	TGTGCCAGCAGCCCGGACGCGGGACAGGGAGACACTGAAGCTTTCTTT
-	few	TRBV7-9	TRBJ1-3	CASSLTEPSGNTIYF	TGTGCCAGCAGCTTAACCGAGCCCTCTGGAAACACCATATATTTT
TRBD2	-	TRBV28	TRBJ2-2	CASHTRAGGPTGELFF	TGTGCCAGCCATACGAGAGCGGGAGGACCCACCGGGGAGCTGTTTTTT
-	-	TRBV7-9	TRBJ2-2	CASLQGLNTGELFF	TGTGCCAGTCTTCAGGGCCTTAACACCGGGGAGCTGTTTTTT
-	once	TRBV5-1	TRBJ1-1	CASSLMGEGGPEAFF	TGCGCCAGCAGCTTGATGGGGGAGGGAGGGCCCGAAGCTTTCTTT
-	-	TRBV7-9	TRBJ2-2	CASSLVQGGGTGELFF	TGTGCCAGCAGCTTAGTACAGGGTGGCGGCACCGGGGAGCTGTTTTTT
TRBD1	-	TRBV28	TRBJ2-7	CASMSEGAPRYEQYF	TGTGCCAGCATGAGTGAGGGGGCCCCTAGATACGAGCAGTACTTC
-	-	TRBV9	TRBJ2-1	CASSPVGGGFDEQFF	TGTGCCAGCAGCCCAGTGGGGGGGGGCTTCGATGAGCAGTTCTTC
-	-	TRBV5-1	TRBJ1-4	CASSLEPGPTNEKLFF	TGCGCCAGCAGCTTGGAGCCTGGTCCAACTAATGAAAAACTGTTTTTT
TRBD1	-	TRBV28	TRBJ1-4	CASQGGGEKLFF	TGTGCCTCCCAGGGGGGAGGTGAAAAACTGTTTTTT
-	once	TRBV29-1	TRBJ2-5	CSVRVVETQYF	TGCAGCGTGCGGGTGGTGGAGACCCAGTACTTC
TRBD2	-	TRBV4-1	TRBJ2-1	CASSPPGRGGPLGYNEQFF	TGCGCCAGCAGTCCCCCGGGGCGGGGGGGCCCCCTCGGGTACAATGAGCAGTTCTTC
-	-	TRBV28	TRBJ2-1	CATKGGPSSYNEQFF	TGTGCCACCAAAGGCGGGCCTAGCTCCTACAATGAGCAGTTCTTC
-	few	TRBV4-3	TRBJ2-1	CASSLQALPYNEQFF	TGCGCCAGCAGCCTGCAGGCTCTACCGTACAATGAGCAGTTCTTC
-	-	TRBV11-2	TRBJ2-7	CASREGRDRPYEQYF	TGTGCCAGCAGGGAAGGGCGGGACAGACCCTACGAGCAGTACTTC
TRBD1	-	TRBV19	TRBJ1-5	CASSQGGAGNQPQHF	TGTGCCAGTAGCCAAGGGGGCGCGGGGAATCAGCCCCAGCATTTT
TRBD2	-	TRBV19	TRBJ2-1	CASSPRLAGGHNEQFF	TGTGCCAGTAGTCCCCGACTAGCGGGGGGCCACAATGAGCAGTTCTTC
-	-	TRBV28	TRBJ1-2	CASSLEVPGYTF	TGTGCCAGCAGTTTAGAGGTGCCGGGCTACACCTTC
TRBD1	-	TRBV7-9	TRBJ2-7	CASSLRQGKTHEQYF	TGTGCCAGCAGCTTAAGACAGGGGAAGACACACGAGCAGTACTTC
TRBD1	-	TRBV5-1	TRBJ1-1	CASSAGGTEAFF	TGCGCCAGCAGCGCAGGGGGCACTGAAGCTTTCTTT
TRBD1	-	TRBV6-6	TRBJ1-1	CASSYSPGGNTEAFF	TGTGCCAGCAGTTACTCGCCAGGGGGGAACACTGAAGCTTTCTTT
TRBD1	once	TRBV5-6	TRBJ1-2	CASSPHMGTGSYGYTF	TGTGCCAGCAGCCCCCATATGGGGACAGGGTCCTATGGCTACACCTTC
-	-	TRBV19	TRBJ1-5	CASSSRAGGLNQPQHF	TGTGCCAGTAGTTCAAGGGCAGGAGGTTTAAATCAGCCCCAGCATTTT
-	-	TRBV7-9	TRBJ1-1	CASSLAYREGAEAFF	TGTGCCAGCAGCTTAGCGTACAGGGAGGGCGCTGAAGCTTTCTTT
TRBD1	-	TRBV5-8	TRBJ1-1	CASSQGQPNTEAFF	TGTGCCAGCAGCCAGGGACAGCCGAACACTGAAGCTTTCTTT
-	-	TRBV28	TRBJ1-3	CASRFVPSRGINTIYF	TGTGCCAGCAGGTTCGTTCCCAGCCGGGGTATAAACACCATATATTTT
TRBD1	-	TRBV15	TRBJ1-2	CATSRDGTGGEGYTF	TGTGCCACCAGCAGAGATGGTACAGGGGGAGAAGGCTACACCTTC
TRBD2	once	TRBV7-3	TRBJ2-3	CASSSAGAYTDTQYF	TGTGCCAGCAGCTCAGCGGGGGCCTACACAGATACGCAGTATTTT
TRBD2	-	TRBV30	TRBJ2-3	CAWSVGTSGRADTQYF	TGTGCCTGGAGTGTTGGGACTAGCGGGAGGGCCGATACGCAGTATTTT
-	-	TRBV5-6	TRBJ2-2	CASSAGLNTGELFF	TGTGCCAGCAGCGCCGGACTTAACACCGGGGAGCTGTTTTTT
TRBD2	-	TRBV18	TRBJ2-1	CASSPPSTAGGPHEQFF	TGTGCCAGCTCACCCCCATCTACAGCGGGAGGGCCTCATGAGCAGTTCTTC
TRBD2	-	TRBV19	TRBJ2-3	CASSPRAGGEDTQYF	TGTGCCAGTAGCCCTCGGGCGGGGGGGGAGGATACGCAGTATTTT
TRBD2	-	TRBV6-5	TRBJ2-7	CASSRVAGYYEQYF	TGTGCCAGCAGCCGGGTAGCGGGGTACTACGAGCAGTACTTC
TRBD2	-	TRBV30	TRBJ2-5	CAWSDSGGETQYF	TGTGCCTGGAGTGATAGCGGGGGGGAGACCCAGTACTTC
TRBD1	-	TRBV11-2	TRBJ1-1	CASSLLFDRVVF	TGTGCCAGCAGCTTATTGTTCGACAGGGTAGTCTTT
TRBD1	-	TRBV19	TRBJ2-3	CASSSDRAYTQYF	TGTGCCAGTAGCAGCGACAGGGCCTATACGCAGTATTTT
TRBD1	-	TRBV28	TRBJ1-2	CASSGTGDYGYTF	TGTGCCAGCAGTGGTACAGGGGACTATGGCTACACCTTC
TRBD1	-	TRBV19	TRBJ1-6	CASSRNRGTNSPLHF	TGTGCCAGTAGTAGAAACAGGGGAACTAATTCACCCCTCCACTTT
-	-	TRBV9	TRBJ2-7	CASSSHTGTEQYF	TGTGCCAGCAGCTCCCATACAGGGACCGAGCAGTACTTC
-	once	TRBV30	TRBJ1-4	CACGQGVVEKLFF	TGTGCCTGTGGACAAGGGGTGGTCGAAAAACTGTTTTTT
TRBD2	few	TRBV6-4	TRBJ2-1	CASSDSAGEDEQFF	TGTGCCAGCAGTGACTCGGCGGGAGAGGATGAGCAGTTCTTC